This passage covers 13 T cell receptor beta chains from one sample sequenced in a study of monozygotic twins with cystic fibrosis. The data were produced by immunoSEQ multiplex PCR, yet TCRdb's version contains in-frame clones alone and is incomplete. The data show 25,000 to 30,000 clones, about 96% seen once. Sequenced: blood. The receptors originated from a girl aged 2 to 9 with cystic fibrosis.

This chain links TRBV4-3 with TRBJ2-7, with D unclear. Trimming stripped 0 bases from V and 6 bases from J, with 6 bases between. The CDR3 is 12 amino acids. Germline values: CDR1 LGHNA, CDR2 YSLEER. In DNA, the CDR3 is TGCGCCAGCAGCCAAGATCTGCGCGAGCAGTACTTC. Translated: CASSQDLREQYF.

Remarks on this clone: This specimen includes other DNA sequences encoding the same CDR3. This chain joins TRBV9 and TRBJ2-7, with TRBD1 matching over 11 bases. This CDR3 is 14 amino acids long. Germline loops: CDR1 SGDLS, CDR2 YYNGEE. V was clipped by 3 bases and J by 5 bases; unmatched bases: 4. The CDR3 loop reads CASSAWTGGDEQYF. For the CDR3, the DNA is TGTGCCAGCAGCGCTTGGACAGGGGGCGACGAGCAGTACTTC.

This chain joins TRBV29-1 and TRBJ2-7; D gene ambiguous. V was shortened by 5 bases and J by 3 bases, with 17 bases between the two germline ends. Germline CDR1 is SQVTM and CDR2 is ANQGSEA. This CDR3 spans 14 amino acids. CDR3 in amino acids: CSVTWAFSGYEQYF. For the CDR3, the DNA is TGCAGCGTTACGTGGGCCTTCTCCGGCTACGAGCAGTACTTC.

The gene calls are TRBV30 and TRBJ1-2; D perhaps matches TRBD1 (6 bases). V was clipped by 8 bases and J by 8 bases, with 21 bases between them. Germline values: CDR1 GTSNPN, CDR2 SVGIG (reference sequence). This CDR3 spans 13 amino acids. The CDR3 sequence is CAANPEGVKGYTF. The CDR3 bases are TGTGCCGCAAACCCCGAGGGGGTAAAGGGCTACACCTTC.

The genes are TRBV5-3 and TRBJ1-2; maybe TRBD1 (5 bases). TRBV5-3 is an ORF; its function is uncertain. Trimming took off 1 base at V and 3 bases at J, with 19 bases between the two ends. The CDR3 runs 17 residues. This chain's CDR3 is CARSLWDYTDPDYGYTF. CDR3 sequence (DNA): TGTGCCAGAAGCTTGTGGGACTACACAGACCCTGACTATGGCTACACCTTC.

This sequence joins TRBV28 and TRBJ2-5, with no clear D. This CDR3 spans 13 amino acids. Germline CDR1 reads MDHEN; CDR2 reads SYDVKM. V was shortened by 2 bases and J by 0 bases, with 4 bases between the two germline ends. CDR3 sequence reads: CASSLAYQETQYF. The DNA for the CDR3 is TGTGCCAGCAGTTTAGCGTACCAAGAGACCCAGTACTTC.

The V gene is TRBV10-1, the J gene TRBJ2-1; D might be TRBD1 (5 bases). The V end was cut by 6 bases, the J end by 0 bases, with 6 bases between. CDR1 and CDR2 from the germline V gene are WNHNN and SYGVQD (reference sequence). CDR3 length: 13 amino acids. The CDR3: CASSQGSYNEQFF. The CDR3 DNA is TGCGCCAGCAGCCAGGGCTCCTACAATGAGCAGTTCTTC.

Only one count was recorded for this clone. The chain is built from TRBV2 and TRBJ2-3; unclear D gene. Trimming left V 6 bases short and J 8 bases short, with 9 bases between. The CDR3 length is 11 residues. The germline V gene encodes CDR1 SNHLY and CDR2 FYNNEI. The CDR3 protein is CASRASGTQYF. CDR3 bases: TGTGCCAGCAGGGCTTCTGGTACGCAGTATTTT.

The V call is TRBV6-4, the J call TRBJ2-3; D may be TRBD1 or TRBD2 (5 bases each). The CDR3 length is 15 residues. The germline V and J ends were trimmed by 2 bases and 2 bases, with 11 bases remaining between them. Looked up from germline, CDR1 is MRHNA and CDR2 is SNTAGT. The CDR3 bases are TGTGCCAGCAGTGACCGGGACGGAAACACAGATACGCAGTATTTT. Translation: CASSDRDGNTDTQYF.

The rearrangement uses TRBV5-1 and TRBJ2-3, with 9 positions matching TRBD1. The V gene end was trimmed by 4 bases and the J gene end by 3 bases; junction bases not matched to a gene: 15. The length of the CDR3 is 18 residues. Germline CDR1 and CDR2: SGHRS and YFSETQ. The CDR3 region has the DNA TGCGCCAGCAGCATTGGTCCATTCCGGGACAGGGCGACAGATACGCAGTATTTT. Protein sequence: CASSIGPFRDRATDTQYF.

This sequence joins TRBV19 and TRBJ2-2; the match to TRBD2 covers 13 bases. The germline V gene encodes CDR1 LNHDA and CDR2 SQIVND (reference sequence). CDR3 size: 16 residues. With 6 bases clipped from V and 5 bases from J, the junction kept 6 bases outside the gene matches. The DNA for the CDR3 is TGTGCCAGTAGCCGACTAGCGGGAGGTGGAACCGGGGAGCTGTTTTTT. It yields the protein CASSRLAGGGTGELFF.

This chain joins TRBV6-1 and TRBJ1-2, with D unclear. This CDR3 contains 16 residues. V lost 0 bases and J lost 3, with 14 bases in between. Germline CDR1 and CDR2: MNHNS and SASEGT. CDR3 coding DNA: TGTGCCAGCAGTGAAGCGCTTCGAGGCTCCTACTATGGCTACACCTTC. It encodes CASSEALRGSYYGYTF.

The CDR3 bases are TGTGCCAGTAAGCGGGAGTCGGCAGCCGGGGAGCTGTTTTTT. This translates into CASKRESAAGELFF. The rearrangement joins TRBV10-3 to TRBJ2-2; TRBD2 matches 8 bases. This CDR3 is built from 14 residues. Germline V gene data show CDR1 as ENHRY and CDR2 as SYGVKD. With V trimmed by 10 bases and J by 6 bases, 10 bases remained unmatched.